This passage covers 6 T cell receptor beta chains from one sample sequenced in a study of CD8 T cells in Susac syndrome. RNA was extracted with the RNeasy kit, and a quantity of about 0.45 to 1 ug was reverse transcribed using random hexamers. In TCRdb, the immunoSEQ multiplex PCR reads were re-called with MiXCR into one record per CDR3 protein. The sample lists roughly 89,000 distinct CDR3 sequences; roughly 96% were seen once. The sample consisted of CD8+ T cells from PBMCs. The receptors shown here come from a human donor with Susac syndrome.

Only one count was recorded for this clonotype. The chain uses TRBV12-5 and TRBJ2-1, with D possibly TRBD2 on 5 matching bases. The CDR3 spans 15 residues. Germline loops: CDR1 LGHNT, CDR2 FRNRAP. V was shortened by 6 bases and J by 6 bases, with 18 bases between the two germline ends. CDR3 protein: CASGPEGAVFNEQFF. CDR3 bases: TGTGCTAGTGGCCCAGAGGGAGCAGTGTTCAATGAGCAGTTCTTC.

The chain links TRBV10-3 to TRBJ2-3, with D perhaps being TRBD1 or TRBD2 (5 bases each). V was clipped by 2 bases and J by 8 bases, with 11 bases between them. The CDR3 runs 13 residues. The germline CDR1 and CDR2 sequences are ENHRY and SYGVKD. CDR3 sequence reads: CAISEGTPSTQYF. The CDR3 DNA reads TGTGCCATCAGTGAGGGGACCCCCAGTACGCAGTATTTT.

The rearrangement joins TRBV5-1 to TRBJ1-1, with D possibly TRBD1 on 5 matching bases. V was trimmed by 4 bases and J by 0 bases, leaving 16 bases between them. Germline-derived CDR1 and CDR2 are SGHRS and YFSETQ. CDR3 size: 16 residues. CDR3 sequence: CASSLRVGGVNTEAFF. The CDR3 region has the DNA TGCGCCAGCAGCCTGAGGGTCGGGGGGGTGAACACTGAAGCTTTCTTT.

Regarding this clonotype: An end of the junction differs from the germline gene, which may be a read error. DNA of the CDR3: TGTGCCAGCACTAAGAACACCGGGCAGCTGTTTTTT. It is translated as CASTKNTGQLFF. The genes are TRBV12-3 or TRBV12-4 and TRBJ2-2; D gene uncertain. The CDR3 loop spans 12 amino acids.

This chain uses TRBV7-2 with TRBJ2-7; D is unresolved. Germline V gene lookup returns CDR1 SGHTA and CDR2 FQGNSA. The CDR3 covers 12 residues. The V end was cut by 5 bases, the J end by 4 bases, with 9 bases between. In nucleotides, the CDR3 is TGTGCCAGCAGCCCCCCCATGTACGAGCAGTACTTC. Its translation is CASSPPMYEQYF.

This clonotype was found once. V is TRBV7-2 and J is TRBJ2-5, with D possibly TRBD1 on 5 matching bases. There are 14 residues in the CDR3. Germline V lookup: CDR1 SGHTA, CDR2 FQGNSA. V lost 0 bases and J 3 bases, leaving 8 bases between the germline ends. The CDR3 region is CASSLATVKETQYF. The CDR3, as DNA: TGTGCCAGCAGCTTAGCGACAGTTAAAGAGACCCAGTACTTC.